What follows are 7 T cell receptor beta chains derived from one specimen sequenced in a study of cytomegalovirus exposure and HLA in healthy donors. Clones were read by immunoSEQ multiplex PCR, and TCRdb kept only the in-frame ones, dropping some. The table has roughly 100,000 clones, 86% seen once. The sequencing sample was made of PBMCs. These TCRs come from a woman under 30 in good health and CMV-seropositive.

Only a few counts were recorded for this clone. The chain carries TRBV4-1 and TRBJ1-4, with 9 bases lining up with TRBD1. V gave up 3 bases and J gave up 7 bases; unmatched junction bases: 6. This CDR3 contains 15 residues. Germline assignment: CDR1 MGHRA and CDR2 YSYEKL. CDR3 sequence: CASSHVQGALEKLFF. In DNA, the CDR3 is TGCGCCAGCAGCCACGTACAGGGGGCACTTGAAAAACTGTTTTTT.

The chain joins TRBV7-6 to TRBJ2-7; 9 nucleotides match TRBD2. Germline V gives CDR1 SGHVS, CDR2 FNYEAQ. The CDR3 length is 15 residues. The V gene end was trimmed by 6 bases and the J gene end by 1 base; junction bases not matched to a gene: 7. DNA for the CDR3: TGTGCCAGCAGTCGGAGCGGGGGGATATCCTACGAGCAGTACTTC. It yields the protein CASSRSGGISYEQYF.

The CDR3 coding sequence is TGCGCCAGCAGCTTGGGAGGGAATACCGCCTACGAGCAGTACTTC. Translating gives CASSLGGNTAYEQYF. The chain employs TRBV5-1 and TRBJ2-7; possibly TRBD2 for D (5 bases). The CDR3 consists of 15 residues. Germline CDR1 reads SGHRS; CDR2 reads YFSETQ. V was pared by 0 bases and J by 2 bases, with 12 bases between.

The rearrangement uses TRBV18 and TRBJ2-3; 8 nucleotides align to TRBD1. The CDR3 loop spans 18 amino acids. Unmatched junction bases numbered 16, after V lost 5 bases and J lost 3 bases. Germline V lookup: CDR1 KGHSH, CDR2 LQKENI. CDR3 bases: TGTGCCAGCTCAACGTTCGGCCCCGGGACAGGAAGGACAGATACGCAGTATTTT. Amino acids: CASSTFGPGTGRTDTQYF. Full variable domain (rest looked up from reference TRBV18 and TRBJ2-3): NAGVMQNPRHLVRRRGQEARLRCSPMKGHSHVYWYRQLPEEGLKFMVYLQKENIIDESGMPKERFSAEFPKEGPSILRIQQVVRGDSAAYFCASSTFGPGTGRTDTQYFGPGTRLTVL.

Here the CDR3 reads CASSREGLAPQYF. As DNA, the CDR3 is TGTGCCAGCAGCAGGGAGGGACTAGCGCCACAGTACTTC. The chain recombines TRBV11-2 with TRBJ2-5; 10 bases map to TRBD2. Looked up from germline, CDR1 is SGHAT and CDR2 is FQNNGV. The V and J ends lost 5 bases and 11 bases, in that order; junction bases with no gene match: 8. This CDR3 contains 13 residues.

DNA of the CDR3: TGTGCCAGCTCACCTCGGACAGAAGAGACCCAGTACTTC. It is translated as CASSPRTEETQYF. V is TRBV18 and J is TRBJ2-5; D might be TRBD1 (6 bases). The CDR3 runs 13 residues. V gave up 3 bases and J gave up 3 bases, with 8 bases separating them. Germline values: CDR1 KGHSH, CDR2 LQKENI.

V and J are TRBV7-9 and TRBJ1-1, with 9 bases lining up with TRBD1. The CDR3 is 14 residues long. V lost 1 base to trimming and J lost 5 bases; unmatched junction nucleotides: 2. The germline V gene has CDR1 SEHNR and CDR2 FQNEAQ (reference sequence). In DNA form, the CDR3 reads TGTGCCAGCAGCTTAGAACAGGGGGCGACTGAAGCTTTCTTT. It codes for CASSLEQGATEAFF.